This TCR beta chain was captured by sequencing in a study of T cell responses to AZD1222 COVID-19 vaccine. Study results and limitations: Vaccine-associated CD4 TCRs ranged over spike, dominating at 160-218 and 743-854. Once two AZD1222 doses were given, Spike-specific TCR breadth and depth went up. Targeting of unmutated variant regions was reportedly seen in nearly half of spike-specific TCRs.

TCRdb's copy holds only in-frame clones and misses some; the assay was immunoSEQ multiplex PCR. Among 80,000 or so clones listed, roughly 85% were seen once. Trimming shortened V by 3 bases and J by 7 bases, and 15 bases separated the two germline ends. CDR1 and CDR2 (germline): SGHVS, FQNEAQ. The CDR3 totals 14 residues. Concerning this clone: What it recognizes is unknown.

J is TRBJ1-2 and V is TRBV7-8, with D perhaps TRBD1 (5 bases). Sequencing used peripheral blood, obtained on day 0 of AZD1222 vaccination. This receptor was obtained from an adult in good health. DNA for the CDR3: TGTGCCAGCAGCTTCGGTGGGGGTTGGGGTGGCTACACCTTC. Encoded protein: CASSFGGGWGGYTF.